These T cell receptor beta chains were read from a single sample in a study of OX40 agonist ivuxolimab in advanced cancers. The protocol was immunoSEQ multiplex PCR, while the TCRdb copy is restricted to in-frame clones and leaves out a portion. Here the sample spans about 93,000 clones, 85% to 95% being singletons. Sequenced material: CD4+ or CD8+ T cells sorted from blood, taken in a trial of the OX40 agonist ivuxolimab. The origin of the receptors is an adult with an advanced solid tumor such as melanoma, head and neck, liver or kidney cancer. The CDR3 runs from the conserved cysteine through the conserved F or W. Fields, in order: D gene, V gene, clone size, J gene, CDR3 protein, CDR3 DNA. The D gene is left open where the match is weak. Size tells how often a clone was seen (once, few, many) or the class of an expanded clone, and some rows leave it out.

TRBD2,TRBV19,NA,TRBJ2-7,CASSLSGRAYEQYF,TGTGCCAGTAGTCTCAGCGGGAGGGCCTACGAGCAGTACTTC
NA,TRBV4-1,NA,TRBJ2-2,CASRPNTGELFF,TGCGCCAGCAGACCTAACACCGGGGAGCTGTTTTTT
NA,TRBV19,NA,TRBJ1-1,CASSIEGYEAFF,TGTGCCAGTAGTATCGAGGGATATGAAGCTTTCTTT
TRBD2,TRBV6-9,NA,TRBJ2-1,CASRRGAYNEQFF,TGTGCCAGCCGCCGGGGGGCCTACAATGAGCAGTTCTTC
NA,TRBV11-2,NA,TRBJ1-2,CASSLRGNYGYTF,TGTGCCAGCAGCCTAAGGGGGAACTATGGCTACACCTTC
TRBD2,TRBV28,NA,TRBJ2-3,CASSFVAGTDTQYF,TGTGCCAGCAGTTTCGTAGCGGGGACAGATACGCAGTATTTT
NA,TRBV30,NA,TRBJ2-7,CAWKSRDSYEQYF,TGTGCCTGGAAGTCGCGGGACTCCTACGAGCAGTACTTC
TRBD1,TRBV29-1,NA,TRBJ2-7,CSVEGATGGSYEQYF,TGCAGCGTTGAAGGGGCGACAGGGGGGTCGTACGAGCAGTACTTC
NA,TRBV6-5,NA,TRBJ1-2,CASSFSLGTSNYGYTF,TGTGCCAGCAGTTTCTCCCTTGGGACGTCTAACTATGGCTACACCTTC
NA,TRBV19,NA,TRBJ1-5,CASSIEGWQPQHF,TGTGCCAGTAGTATAGAGGGATGGCAGCCCCAGCATTTT
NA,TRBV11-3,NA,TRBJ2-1,CASSLGPRAYNEQFF,TGTGCCAGCAGCTTAGGTCCCAGGGCTTACAATGAGCAGTTCTTC
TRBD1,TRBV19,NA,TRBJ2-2,CASRSQGTETGELFF,TGTGCCAGTAGATCACAGGGGACGGAGACCGGGGAGCTGTTTTTT
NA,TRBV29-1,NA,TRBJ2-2,CSAIRNTGELFF,TGCAGCGCTATCAGGAACACCGGGGAGCTGTTTTTT
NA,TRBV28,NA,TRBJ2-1,CASSPGLEGGEQFF,TGTGCCAGCAGCCCCGGACTCGAGGGGGGTGAGCAGTTCTTC
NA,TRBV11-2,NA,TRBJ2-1,CASSLESAYNEQFF,TGTGCCAGCAGCTTAGAGAGTGCCTACAATGAGCAGTTCTTC
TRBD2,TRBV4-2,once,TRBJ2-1,CASSHSSGNEQFF,TGTGCCAGCAGCCATTCTAGCGGGAATGAGCAGTTCTTC
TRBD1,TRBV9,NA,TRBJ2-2,CASTWTGNTGELFF,TGTGCCAGTACCTGGACAGGGAACACCGGGGAGCTGTTTTTT
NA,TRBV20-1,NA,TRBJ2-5,CSAERETQYF,TGCAGTGCGGAACGAGAGACCCAGTACTTC
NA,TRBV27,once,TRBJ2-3,CASSFGQGLDTQYF,TGTGCCAGCAGTTTCGGGCAGGGCCTGGATACGCAGTATTTT
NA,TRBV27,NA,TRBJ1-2,CASSLGLNYGYTF,TGTGCCAGCAGTCTGGGTCTTAACTATGGCTACACCTTC
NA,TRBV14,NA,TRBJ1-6,CASSRDTGRENSPLHF,TGTGCCAGCAGCAGGGACACCGGAAGGGAGAATTCACCCCTCCACTTT
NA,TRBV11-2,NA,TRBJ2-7,CASSLGQGHYEQYF,TGTGCCAGCAGCTTAGGTCAGGGCCACTACGAGCAGTACTTC
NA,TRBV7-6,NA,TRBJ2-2,CASSAGAGELFF,TGTGCCAGCAGCGCCGGTGCCGGGGAGCTGTTTTTT
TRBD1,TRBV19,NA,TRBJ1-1,CASSIRLTGGGGSTEAFF,TGTGCCAGTAGTATCAGGTTGACGGGAGGGGGCGGTTCAACTGAAGCTTTCTTT
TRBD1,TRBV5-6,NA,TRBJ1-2,CASSRQGSSDGYTF,TGTGCCAGCAGCCGACAGGGCTCCAGTGATGGCTACACCTTC
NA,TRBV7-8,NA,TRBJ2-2,CASAEEGRKNTGELFF,TGTGCCAGCGCGGAGGAGGGACGGAAGAACACCGGGGAGCTGTTTTTT
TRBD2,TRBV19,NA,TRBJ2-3,CASSIDGRAEDTQYF,TGTGCCAGTAGTATAGATGGGAGGGCTGAAGATACGCAGTATTTT